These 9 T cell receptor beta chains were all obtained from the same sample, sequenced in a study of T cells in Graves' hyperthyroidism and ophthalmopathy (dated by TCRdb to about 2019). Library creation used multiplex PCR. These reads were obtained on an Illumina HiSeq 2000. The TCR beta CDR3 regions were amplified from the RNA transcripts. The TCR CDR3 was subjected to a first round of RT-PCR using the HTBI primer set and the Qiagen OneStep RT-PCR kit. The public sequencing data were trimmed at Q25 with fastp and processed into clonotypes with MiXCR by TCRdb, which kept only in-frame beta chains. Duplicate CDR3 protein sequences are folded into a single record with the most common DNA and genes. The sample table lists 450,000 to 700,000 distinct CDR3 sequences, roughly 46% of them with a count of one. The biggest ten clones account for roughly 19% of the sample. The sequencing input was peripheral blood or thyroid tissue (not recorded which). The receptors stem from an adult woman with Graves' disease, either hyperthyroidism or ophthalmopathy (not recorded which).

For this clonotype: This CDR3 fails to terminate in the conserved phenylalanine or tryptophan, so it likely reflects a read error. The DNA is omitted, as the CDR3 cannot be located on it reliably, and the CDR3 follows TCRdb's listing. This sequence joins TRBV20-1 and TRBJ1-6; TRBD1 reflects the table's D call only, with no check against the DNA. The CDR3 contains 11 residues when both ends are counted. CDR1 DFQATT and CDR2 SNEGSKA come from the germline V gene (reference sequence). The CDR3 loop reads CSARPPRTYNY.

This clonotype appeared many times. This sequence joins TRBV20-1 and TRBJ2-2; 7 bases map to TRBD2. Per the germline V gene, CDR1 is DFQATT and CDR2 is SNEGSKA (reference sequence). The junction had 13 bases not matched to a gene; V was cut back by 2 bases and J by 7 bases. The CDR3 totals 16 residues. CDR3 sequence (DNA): TGCAGTGCTAGAACTCGCGGGAGTAGTCTGAGCGGGGAGCTGTTTTTT. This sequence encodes CSARTRGSSLSGELFF.

The CDR3 region is CASSLPGDREAFF. CDR3 coding DNA: TGTGCCAGCAGCTTACCGGGAGACAGAGAAGCTTTCTTT. The J gene is TRBJ1-1, the V gene TRBV7-2; TRBD1 is a possible D gene (5 bases). This CDR3 has 13 residues. Trimming pared 2 bases from V and 8 bases from J, leaving 12 bases between. From germline, CDR1 is SGHTA and CDR2 FQGNSA.

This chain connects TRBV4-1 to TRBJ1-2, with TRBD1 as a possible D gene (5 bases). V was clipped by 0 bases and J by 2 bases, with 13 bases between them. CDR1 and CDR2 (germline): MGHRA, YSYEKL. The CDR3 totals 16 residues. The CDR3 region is CASSQDIGRANYGYTF. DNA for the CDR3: TGCGCCAGCAGCCAAGATATCGGCAGGGCCAACTATGGCTACACCTTC.

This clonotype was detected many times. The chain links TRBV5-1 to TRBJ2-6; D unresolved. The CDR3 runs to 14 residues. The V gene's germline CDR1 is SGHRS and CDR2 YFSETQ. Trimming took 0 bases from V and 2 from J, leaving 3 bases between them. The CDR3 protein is CASSLATGANVLTF. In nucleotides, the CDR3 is TGCGCCAGCAGCTTGGCTACTGGGGCCAACGTCCTGACTTTC.

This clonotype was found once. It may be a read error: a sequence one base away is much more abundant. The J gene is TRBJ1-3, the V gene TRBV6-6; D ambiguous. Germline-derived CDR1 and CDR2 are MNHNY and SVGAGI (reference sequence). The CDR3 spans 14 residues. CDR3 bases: TGTGCCAGGGAACATGTGGGCTCTGGAAACGCCATATATTTT. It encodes CAREHVGSGNAIYF.

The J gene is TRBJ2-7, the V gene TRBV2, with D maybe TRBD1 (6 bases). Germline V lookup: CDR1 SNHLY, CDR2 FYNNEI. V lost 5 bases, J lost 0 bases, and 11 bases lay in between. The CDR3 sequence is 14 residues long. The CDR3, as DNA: TGTGCCAGCAGTTGGGACACAGCCTCCTACGAGCAGTACTTC. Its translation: CASSWDTASYEQYF.

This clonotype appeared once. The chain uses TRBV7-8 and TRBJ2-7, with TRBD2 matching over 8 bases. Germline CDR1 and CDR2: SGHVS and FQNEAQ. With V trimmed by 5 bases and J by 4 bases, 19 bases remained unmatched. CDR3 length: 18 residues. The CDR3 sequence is CASSHRDRREVRSYEQYF. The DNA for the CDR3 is TGTGCCAGCAGCCACAGGGACCGGCGGGAGGTGAGATCGTACGAGCAGTACTTC.

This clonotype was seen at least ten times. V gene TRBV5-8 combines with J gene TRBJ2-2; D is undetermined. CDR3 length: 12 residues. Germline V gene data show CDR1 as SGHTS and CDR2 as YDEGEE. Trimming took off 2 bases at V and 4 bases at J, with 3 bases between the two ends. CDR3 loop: CASSFVTGELFF. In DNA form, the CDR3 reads TGTGCCAGCAGCTTTGTCACCGGGGAGCTGTTTTTT.